The TCR beta chain under discussion was sequenced for a study of cytomegalovirus exposure and HLA in healthy donors. The PCR was carried out with 60 Vbeta primers and 13 Jbeta primers. The method was immunoSEQ multiplex PCR; TCRdb's version includes in-frame clones alone and lacks a portion of them. The sample yields some 100,000 clones, around 75% seen once. V was cut by 4 bases and J by 3 bases, with 10 bases left in between. CDR3 size: 13 residues. CDR1 is SGHRS, CDR2 YFSETQ, per germline. Sequenced: PBMCs. The V and J genes are TRBV5-1 and TRBJ1-1; D might be TRBD1 (6 bases). The source is a male donor in good health and CMV-seropositive. The CDR3 DNA is TGCGCCAGCAGCCGACAGGACGACACTGAAGCTTTCTTT. Protein sequence: CASSRQDDTEAFF. Full variable domain (missing parts from reference TRBV5-1 and TRBJ1-1): KAGVTQTPRYLIKTRGQQVTLSCSPISGHRSVSWYQQTPGQGLQFLFEYFSETQRNKGNFPGRFSGRQFSNSRSEMNVSTLELGDSALYLCASSRQDDTEAFFGQGTRLTVV.